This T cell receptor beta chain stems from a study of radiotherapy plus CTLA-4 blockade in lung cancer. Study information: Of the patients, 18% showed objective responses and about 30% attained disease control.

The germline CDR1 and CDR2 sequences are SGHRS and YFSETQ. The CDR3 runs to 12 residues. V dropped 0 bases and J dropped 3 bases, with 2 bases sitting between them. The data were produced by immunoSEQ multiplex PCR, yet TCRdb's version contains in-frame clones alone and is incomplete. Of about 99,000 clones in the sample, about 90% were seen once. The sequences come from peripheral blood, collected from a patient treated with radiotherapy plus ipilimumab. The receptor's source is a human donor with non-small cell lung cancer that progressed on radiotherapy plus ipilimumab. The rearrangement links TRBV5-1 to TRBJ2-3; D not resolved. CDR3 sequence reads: CASSLETDTQYF. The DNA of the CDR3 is TGCGCCAGCAGCTTGGAGACAGATACGCAGTATTTT. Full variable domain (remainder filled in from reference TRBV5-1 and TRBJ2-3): KAGVTQTPRYLIKTRGQQVTLSCSPISGHRSVSWYQQTPGQGLQFLFEYFSETQRNKGNFPGRFSGRQFSNSRSEMNVSTLELGDSALYLCASSLETDTQYFGPGTRLTVL.